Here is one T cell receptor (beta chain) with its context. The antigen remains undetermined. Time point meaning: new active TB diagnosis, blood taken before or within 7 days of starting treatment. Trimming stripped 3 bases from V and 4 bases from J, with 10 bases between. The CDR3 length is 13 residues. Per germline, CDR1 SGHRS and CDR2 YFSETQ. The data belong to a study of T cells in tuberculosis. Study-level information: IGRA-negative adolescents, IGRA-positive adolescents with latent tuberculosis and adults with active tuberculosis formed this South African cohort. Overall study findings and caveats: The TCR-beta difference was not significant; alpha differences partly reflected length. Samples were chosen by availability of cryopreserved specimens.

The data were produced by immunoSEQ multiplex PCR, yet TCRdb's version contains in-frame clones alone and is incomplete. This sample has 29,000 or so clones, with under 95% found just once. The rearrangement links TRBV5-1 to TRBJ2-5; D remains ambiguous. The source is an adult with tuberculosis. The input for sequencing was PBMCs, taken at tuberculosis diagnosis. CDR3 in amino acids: CASSYGVGETQYF. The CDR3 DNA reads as TGCGCCAGCAGCTATGGAGTGGGAGAGACCCAGTACTTC.